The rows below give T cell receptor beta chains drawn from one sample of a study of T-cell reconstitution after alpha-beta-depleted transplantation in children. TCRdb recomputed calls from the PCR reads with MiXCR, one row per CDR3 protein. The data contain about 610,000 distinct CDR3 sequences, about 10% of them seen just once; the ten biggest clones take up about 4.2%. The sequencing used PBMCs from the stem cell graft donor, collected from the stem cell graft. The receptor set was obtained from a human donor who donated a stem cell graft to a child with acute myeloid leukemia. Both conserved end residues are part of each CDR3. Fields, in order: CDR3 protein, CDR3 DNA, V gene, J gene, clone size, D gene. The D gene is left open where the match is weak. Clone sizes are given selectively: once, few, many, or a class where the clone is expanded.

CDR3aa: CASSDLYSGANVLTF
CDR3nt: TGTGCCAGCAGTGATTTGTACTCTGGGGCCAACGTCCTGACTTTC
v_gene: TRBV2
j_gene: TRBJ2-6
abundance: -
d_gene: -

CDR3aa: CSASGQGAHEQYF
CDR3nt: TGCAGTGCTAGCGGACAGGGGGCGCATGAGCAGTACTTC
v_gene: TRBV20-1
j_gene: TRBJ2-7
abundance: few
d_gene: TRBD1

CDR3aa: CASSNSARNTEAFF
CDR3nt: TGCGCCAGCAGCAACTCGGCCAGGAACACTGAAGCTTTCTTT
v_gene: TRBV5-1
j_gene: TRBJ1-1
abundance: few
d_gene: -

CDR3aa: CASSLPLGVDYEQYF
CDR3nt: TGTGCCAGCAGCTTACCGCTAGGAGTGGATTACGAGCAGTACTTC
v_gene: TRBV7-9
j_gene: TRBJ2-7
abundance: few
d_gene: -

CDR3aa: CSVPAGATGYTEAFF
CDR3nt: TGCAGCGTACCCGCGGGGGCGACAGGGTACACTGAAGCTTTCTTT
v_gene: TRBV29-1
j_gene: TRBJ1-1
abundance: many
d_gene: TRBD1

CDR3aa: CASSQDLSLPEQYF
CDR3nt: TGCGCCAGCAGCCAAGATTTGAGCCTCCCCGAGCAGTACTTC
v_gene: TRBV4-3
j_gene: TRBJ2-7
abundance: -
d_gene: -

CDR3aa: CASREGMEYEQFF
CDR3nt: TGTGCCAGCCGGGAAGGGATGGAGTATGAGCAGTTCTTC
v_gene: TRBV2
j_gene: TRBJ2-1
abundance: -
d_gene: -

CDR3aa: CASSRDLPDTQYF
CDR3nt: TGTGCCAGCAGCCGGGACTTACCAGATACGCAGTATTTT
v_gene: TRBV7-2
j_gene: TRBJ2-3
abundance: -
d_gene: -

CDR3aa: CASSVQGATYNEQFF
CDR3nt: TGTGCCAGCAGCGTCCAGGGAGCAACCTACAATGAGCAGTTCTTC
v_gene: TRBV9
j_gene: TRBJ2-1
abundance: few
d_gene: -

CDR3aa: CSVEDSRWGYTF
CDR3nt: TGCAGCGTTGAAGATTCGAGGTGGGGCTACACCTTC
v_gene: TRBV29-1
j_gene: TRBJ1-2
abundance: few
d_gene: -

CDR3aa: CASSPTLPGSPLHF
CDR3nt: TGTGCCAGCAGCCCAACCTTACCCGGCTCACCCCTCCACTTT
v_gene: TRBV14
j_gene: TRBJ1-6
abundance: many
d_gene: -

CDR3aa: CASSLGGQVAYEQYF
CDR3nt: TGTGCCAGCAGCTTAGGGGGACAGGTAGCCTACGAGCAGTACTTC
v_gene: TRBV7-2
j_gene: TRBJ2-7
abundance: -
d_gene: TRBD1

CDR3aa: CGCSSYSRLDEQFF
CDR3nt: TGCGGCTGCTCTAGCTACTCACGCCTGGATGAGCAGTTCTTC
v_gene: TRBV20-1
j_gene: TRBJ2-1
abundance: few
d_gene: -

CDR3aa: CACHPGRNSNQPQHF
CDR3nt: TGTGCCTGCCATCCGGGCAGAAATAGCAATCAGCCCCAGCATTTT
v_gene: TRBV30
j_gene: TRBJ1-5
abundance: few
d_gene: -

CDR3aa: CASMATGGEKLFF
CDR3nt: TGCGCCAGCATGGCCACCGGGGGTGAAAAACTGTTTTTT
v_gene: TRBV5-1
j_gene: TRBJ1-4
abundance: -
d_gene: -

CDR3aa: CSARDRGLSYEQYF
CDR3nt: TGCAGTGCTAGAGATAGGGGACTATCCTACGAGCAGTACTTC
v_gene: TRBV20-1
j_gene: TRBJ2-7
abundance: many
d_gene: TRBD2

CDR3aa: CASSGYRGLVETQYF
CDR3nt: TGTGCCAGCAGTGGGTACAGGGGGCTCGTCGAGACCCAGTACTTC
v_gene: TRBV25-1
j_gene: TRBJ2-5
abundance: few
d_gene: TRBD1

CDR3aa: CATSREGTYGQYF
CDR3nt: TGTGCCACCAGCAGAGAAGGGACATACGGGCAGTACTTC
v_gene: TRBV15
j_gene: TRBJ2-7
abundance: few
d_gene: -

CDR3aa: CASSNRLASETQYF
CDR3nt: TGTGCCAGCAGCAACAGACTAGCGTCAGAGACCCAGTACTTC
v_gene: TRBV11-2
j_gene: TRBJ2-5
abundance: few
d_gene: TRBD2

CDR3aa: CASSAGTSASSYNEQFF
CDR3nt: TGTGCCAGCAGCGCGGGGACTAGCGCTAGCTCCTACAATGAGCAGTTCTTC
v_gene: TRBV11-3
j_gene: TRBJ2-1
abundance: -
d_gene: TRBD2

CDR3aa: CSAIVVAHRGREQYF
CDR3nt: TGCAGTGCTATAGTCGTGGCCCACCGAGGACGCGAGCAGTACTTC
v_gene: TRBV20-1
j_gene: TRBJ2-7
abundance: many
d_gene: -

CDR3aa: CASSFRQRQETQYF
CDR3nt: TGCGCCAGCAGCTTCCGGCAGCGGCAAGAGACCCAGTACTTC
v_gene: TRBV5-1
j_gene: TRBJ2-5
abundance: few
d_gene: -

CDR3aa: CASSTGLAGGSLYNEQFF
CDR3nt: TGTGCCAGCAGCACCGGACTAGCGGGAGGTTCCCTATACAATGAGCAGTTCTTC
v_gene: TRBV9
j_gene: TRBJ2-1
abundance: many
d_gene: TRBD2

CDR3aa: CASSEASGGAQGYGYTF
CDR3nt: TGTGCCAGCAGTGAAGCCTCAGGGGGCGCTCAGGGCTATGGCTACACCTTC
v_gene: TRBV6-1
j_gene: TRBJ1-2
abundance: many
d_gene: TRBD1

CDR3aa: CASSAQGQLYIGSGANVLSF
CDR3nt: TGTGCCAGCAGTGCACAGGGCCAGCTTTATATTGGCTCTGGGGCCAACGTCCTGTCTTTC
v_gene: TRBV27
j_gene: TRBJ2-6
abundance: -
d_gene: -

CDR3aa: CASSYPRTSGNTNTGELFF
CDR3nt: TGTGCCAGCAGCTACCCCCGGACTAGCGGGAACACGAACACCGGGGAGCTGTTTTTT
v_gene: TRBV11-1
j_gene: TRBJ2-2
abundance: few
d_gene: TRBD2

CDR3aa: CASSSGTPLQQYF
CDR3nt: TGTGCCAGCAGCTCCGGGACTCCTTTGCAGCAGTACTTC
v_gene: TRBV28
j_gene: TRBJ2-7
abundance: many
d_gene: -

CDR3aa: CASSLGLLDYEQYF
CDR3nt: TGTGCCAGCTCACTGGGACTATTAGACTACGAGCAGTACTTC
v_gene: TRBV18
j_gene: TRBJ2-7
abundance: -
d_gene: TRBD2